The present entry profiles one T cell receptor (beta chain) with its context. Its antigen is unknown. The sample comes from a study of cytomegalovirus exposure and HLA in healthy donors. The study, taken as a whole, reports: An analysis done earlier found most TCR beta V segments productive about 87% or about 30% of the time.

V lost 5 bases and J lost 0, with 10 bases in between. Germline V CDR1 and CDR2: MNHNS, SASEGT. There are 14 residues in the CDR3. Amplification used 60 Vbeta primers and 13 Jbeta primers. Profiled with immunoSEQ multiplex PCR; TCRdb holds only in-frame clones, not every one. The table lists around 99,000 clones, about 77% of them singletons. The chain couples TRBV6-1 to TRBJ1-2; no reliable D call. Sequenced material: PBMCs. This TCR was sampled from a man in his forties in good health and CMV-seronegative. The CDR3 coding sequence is TGTGCCAGCAGTCCCGGGGATACTAACTATGGCTACACCTTC. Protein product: CASSPGDTNYGYTF.